The sequence of this T cell receptor beta chain was determined in a study of T cells in Graves' hyperthyroidism and ophthalmopathy. Study-level findings and limits: Clonotypes that were expanded in thyroid above 0.001 mostly appeared in blood too.

The table lists this clonotype with a few counts. Its antigen is unknown. The diagnoses drew upon clinical symptoms, serum thyroxine and TRAb, thyroid ultrasound and orbital computed tomography. There were TCR beta CDR3 regions amplified from RNA transcripts. The TCR CDR3 first-round RT-PCR relied on the HTBI primer set. TCRdb analysed the multiplex PCR reads with MiXCR anew, one entry per CDR3 protein. The sample holds 550,000 to 600,000 distinct CDR3 sequences, about 14% seen once. J gave up 0 bases and V 0 bases, and 7 bases lay outside the gene matches. Germline V CDR1 and CDR2: LNHNV, YYDKDF (reference sequence). The CDR3 is made up of 17 amino acids.

This receptor was identified in a woman younger than 30 with Graves' ophthalmopathy. The V gene is TRBV15, the J gene TRBJ1-1; TRBD1 matches at 7 bases. The sample was blood. In DNA, the CDR3 is TGTGCCACCAGCAGAGATCGCCTAGACAGGGTGAACACTGAAGCTTTCTTT. Translation: CATSRDRLDRVNTEAFF. Full variable domain (rest looked up from reference TRBV15 and TRBJ1-1): DAMVIQNPRYQVTQFGKPVTLSCSQTLNHNVMYWYQQKSSQAPKLLFHYYDKDFNNEADTPDNFQSRRPNTSFCFLDIRSPGLGDTAMYLCATSRDRLDRVNTEAFFGQGTRLTVV.